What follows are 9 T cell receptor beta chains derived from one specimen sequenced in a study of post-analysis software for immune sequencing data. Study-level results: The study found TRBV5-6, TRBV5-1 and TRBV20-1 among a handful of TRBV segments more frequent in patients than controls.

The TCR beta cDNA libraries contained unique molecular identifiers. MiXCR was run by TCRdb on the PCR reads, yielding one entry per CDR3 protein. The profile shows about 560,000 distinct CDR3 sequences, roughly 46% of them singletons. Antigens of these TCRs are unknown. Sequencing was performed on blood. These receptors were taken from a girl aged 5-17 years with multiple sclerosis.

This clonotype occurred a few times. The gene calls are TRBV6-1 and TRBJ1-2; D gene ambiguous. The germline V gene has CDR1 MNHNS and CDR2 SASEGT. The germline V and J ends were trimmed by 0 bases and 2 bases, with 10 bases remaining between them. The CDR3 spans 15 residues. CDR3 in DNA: TGTGCCAGCAGTGAAGCAGCCCCCGCGAACTATGGCTACACCTTC. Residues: CASSEAAPANYGYTF.

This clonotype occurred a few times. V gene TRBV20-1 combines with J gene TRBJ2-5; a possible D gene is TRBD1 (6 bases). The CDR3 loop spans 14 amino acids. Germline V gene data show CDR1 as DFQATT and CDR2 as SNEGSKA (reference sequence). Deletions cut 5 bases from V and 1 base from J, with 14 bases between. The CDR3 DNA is TGCAGTGCTCGACACCTGGACAGCCAAGAGACCCAGTACTTC. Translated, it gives CSARHLDSQETQYF.

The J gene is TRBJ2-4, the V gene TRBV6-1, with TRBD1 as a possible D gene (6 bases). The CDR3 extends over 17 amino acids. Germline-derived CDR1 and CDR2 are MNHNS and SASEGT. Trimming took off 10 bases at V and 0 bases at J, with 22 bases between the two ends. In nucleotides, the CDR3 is TGTGCCACCGGGTCAGGGGCCGGTGATTTAGCCAAAAACATTCAGTACTTC. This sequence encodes CATGSGAGDLAKNIQYF.

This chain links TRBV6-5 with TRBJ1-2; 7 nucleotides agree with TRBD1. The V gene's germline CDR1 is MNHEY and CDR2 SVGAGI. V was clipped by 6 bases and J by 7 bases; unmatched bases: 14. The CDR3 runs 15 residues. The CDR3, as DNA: TGTGCCAGCAGGCTGGAGGGCAGGGGGTCGGGTGGCTACACCTTC. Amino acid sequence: CASRLEGRGSGGYTF.

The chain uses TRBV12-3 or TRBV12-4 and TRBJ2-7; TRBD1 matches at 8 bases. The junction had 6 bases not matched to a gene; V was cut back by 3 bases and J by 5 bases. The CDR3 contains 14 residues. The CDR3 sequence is CASSFGQGVDEQYF. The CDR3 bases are TGTGCCAGCAGTTTCGGACAGGGTGTGGACGAGCAGTACTTC.

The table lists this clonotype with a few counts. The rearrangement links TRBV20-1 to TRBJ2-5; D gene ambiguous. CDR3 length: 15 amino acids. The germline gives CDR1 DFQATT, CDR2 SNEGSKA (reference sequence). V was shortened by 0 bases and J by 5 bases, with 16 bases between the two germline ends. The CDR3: CSARDPLLARETQYF. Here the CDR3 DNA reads TGCAGTGCTAGAGATCCCCTGTTAGCTAGGGAGACCCAGTACTTC.

Here the CDR3 DNA reads TGTGCCATCAGAGACGCCTGGGGACTAGCGGGAAGAGAGACCCAGTACTTC. Translated, it gives CAIRDAWGLAGRETQYF. V is TRBV10-3 and J is TRBJ2-5; 13 nucleotides match TRBD2. J was trimmed by 4 bases and V by 6 bases; bases with no gene match: 11. The length of the CDR3 is 17 residues. CDR1 ENHRY and CDR2 SYGVKD come from the germline V gene.

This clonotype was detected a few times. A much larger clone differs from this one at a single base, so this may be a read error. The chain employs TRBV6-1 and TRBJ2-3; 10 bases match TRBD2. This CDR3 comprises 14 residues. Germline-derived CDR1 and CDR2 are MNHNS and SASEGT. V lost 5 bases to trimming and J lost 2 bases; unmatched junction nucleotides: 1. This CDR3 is CASSSGRATDTQYF. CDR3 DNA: TGTGCCAGCAGTAGCGGGAGGGCCACAGATACGCAGTATTTT.

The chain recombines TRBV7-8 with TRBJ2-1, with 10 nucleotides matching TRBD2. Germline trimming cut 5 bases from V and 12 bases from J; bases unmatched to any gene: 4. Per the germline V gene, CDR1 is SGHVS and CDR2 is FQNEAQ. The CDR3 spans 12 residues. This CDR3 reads CASSAQREGQFF. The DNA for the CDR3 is TGTGCCAGCAGCGCCCAGCGGGAGGGGCAGTTCTTC.